Listed here are 7 T cell receptor beta chains from one sample, sequenced in a study of regulatory T cells in long-lasting Graves disease. Arm-PCR with iRepertoire HTBI primers amplified the CDR3 regions for these TCR beta libraries. From the multiplex PCR reads, TCRdb called clonotypes with MiXCR, one entry per CDR3 protein. The sample records roughly 380,000 distinct CDR3 sequences, 16% being singletons. Documented time point: newly diagnosed GD, antithyroid drugs for less than 3 months. After RNA was extracted from PBMCs, the TCR library was made from it. This sample also appeared in a second study, on T cells in Graves' hyperthyroidism and ophthalmopathy.

The specimen was peripheral blood mononuclear cells (PBMCs), collected at new diagnosis, from a patient treated with antithyroid drugs. Receptors originate from a man aged 40-49 years with Graves disease.

This clonotype was seen at least ten times. This sequence joins TRBV4-2 and TRBJ2-1; 9 bases match TRBD2. CDR1 is LGHNA and CDR2 is YNFKEQ in the germline V gene. V gave up 0 bases and J gave up 7 bases; unmatched junction bases: 13. There are 18 residues in the CDR3. DNA of the CDR3: TGTGCCAGCAGCCAAGATTGGATAGCGGGGGCCCGCGGGAATGAGCAGTTCTTC. It yields the protein CASSQDWIAGARGNEQFF.

Note on this clonotype: At one boundary the junction diverges from the germline segment, which might be a read error. The rearrangement joins TRBV27 to TRBJ1-2; 12 bases align to TRBD1. The CDR3 extends over 16 amino acids. Germline lookup yields CDR1 MNHEY and CDR2 SMNVEV (reference sequence). Here the CDR3 reads CASGLGGTGGGYGYTF. The CDR3 DNA sequence: TGTGCCAGCGGTTTAGGTGGGACAGGGGGCGGCTATGGCTACACCTTC.

The chain recombines TRBV18 with TRBJ2-2, with 12 bases identical to TRBD1. Per germline, CDR1 KGHSH and CDR2 LQKENI. The CDR3 spans 18 residues. Trimming cost V 5 bases and J 3 bases; bases outside gene matches: 10. The CDR3 region is CASSSSRDRGRDTGELFF. The CDR3 DNA reads TGTGCCAGCTCATCGTCCCGGGACAGGGGGCGAGACACCGGGGAGCTGTTTTTT. The full variable domain, completed using reference TRBV18 and TRBJ2-2, is NAGVMQNPRHLVRRRGQEARLRCSPMKGHSHVYWYRQLPEEGLKFMVYLQKENIIDESGMPKERFSAEFPKEGPSILRIQQVVRGDSAAYFCASSSSRDRGRDTGELFFGEGSRLTVL.

This clonotype was seen at least ten times. The chain joins TRBV28 to TRBJ2-3; 10 bases are shared with TRBD1. CDR1 is MDHEN and CDR2 is SYDVKM in the germline V gene. V was clipped by 5 bases and J by 2 bases; unmatched bases: 7. This CDR3 comprises 16 residues. The CDR3: CASSATGTGVTDTQYF. CDR3 coding DNA: TGTGCCAGCAGTGCTACCGGGACAGGGGTCACAGATACGCAGTATTTT.

This clonotype was found many times. The rearrangement joins TRBV7-2 to TRBJ1-1; D uncertain. Germline values: CDR1 SGHTA, CDR2 FQGNSA. The CDR3 totals 14 residues. V lost 1 base, J lost 6 bases, and 12 bases lay in between. CDR3 sequence reads: CASSLGWGWAEAFF. The DNA of the CDR3 is TGTGCCAGCAGCTTAGGGTGGGGATGGGCTGAAGCTTTCTTT.

This clonotype was seen many times. The J gene is TRBJ2-2, the V gene TRBV7-2; 7 nucleotides match TRBD2. J gave up 4 bases and V 3 bases, and 2 bases lay outside the gene matches. The CDR3 totals 14 residues. CDR1 is SGHTA, CDR2 FQGNSA, per germline. The CDR3: CASSFGGGTGELFF. The CDR3, as DNA: TGTGCCAGCAGCTTTGGCGGGGGCACCGGGGAGCTGTTTTTT.

This sequence joins TRBV11-3 and TRBJ2-2, with TRBD1 matching over 11 bases. With V trimmed by 1 base and J by 7 bases, 2 bases remained unmatched. The CDR3 has 15 amino acids. CDR1 and CDR2 (germline): SGHNT, YENEEA. The chain's CDR3 is CASSLGTGGNGELFF. In DNA, the CDR3 is TGTGCCAGCAGCTTAGGGACAGGGGGCAACGGGGAGCTGTTTTTT.